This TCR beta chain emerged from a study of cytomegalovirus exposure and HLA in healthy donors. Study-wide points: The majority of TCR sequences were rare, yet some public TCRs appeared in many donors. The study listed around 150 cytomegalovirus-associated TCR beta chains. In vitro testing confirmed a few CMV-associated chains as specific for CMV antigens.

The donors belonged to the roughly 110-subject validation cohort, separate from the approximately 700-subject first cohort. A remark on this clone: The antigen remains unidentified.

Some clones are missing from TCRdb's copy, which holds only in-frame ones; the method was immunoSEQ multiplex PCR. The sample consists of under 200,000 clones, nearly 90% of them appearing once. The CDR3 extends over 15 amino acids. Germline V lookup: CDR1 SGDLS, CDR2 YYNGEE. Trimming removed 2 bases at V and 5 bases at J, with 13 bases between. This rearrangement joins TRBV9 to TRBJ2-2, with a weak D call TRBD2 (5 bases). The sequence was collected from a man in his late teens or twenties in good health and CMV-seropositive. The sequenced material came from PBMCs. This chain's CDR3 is CASSVQRRGTGELFF. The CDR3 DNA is TGTGCCAGCAGCGTTCAGCGGAGAGGGACCGGGGAGCTGTTTTTT.